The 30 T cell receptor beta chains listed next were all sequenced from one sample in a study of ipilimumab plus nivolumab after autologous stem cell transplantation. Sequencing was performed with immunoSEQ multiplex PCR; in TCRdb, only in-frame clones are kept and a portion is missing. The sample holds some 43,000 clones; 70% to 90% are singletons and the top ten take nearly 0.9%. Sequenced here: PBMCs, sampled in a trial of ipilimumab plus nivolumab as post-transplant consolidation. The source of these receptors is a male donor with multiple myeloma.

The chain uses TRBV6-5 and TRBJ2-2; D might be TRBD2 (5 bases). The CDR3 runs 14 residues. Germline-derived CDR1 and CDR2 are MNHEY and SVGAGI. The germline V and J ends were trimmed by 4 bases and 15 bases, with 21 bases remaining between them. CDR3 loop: CASSFDKEPRGVFF. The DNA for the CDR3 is TGTGCCAGCAGTTTCGACAAGGAGCCCCGGGGAGTGTTTTTT.

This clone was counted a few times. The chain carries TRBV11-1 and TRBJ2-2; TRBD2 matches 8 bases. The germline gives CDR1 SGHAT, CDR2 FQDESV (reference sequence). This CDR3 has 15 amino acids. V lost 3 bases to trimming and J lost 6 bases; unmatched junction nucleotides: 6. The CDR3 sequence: CASSFDLAGSGELFF. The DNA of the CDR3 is TGTGCCAGCAGCTTTGATTTAGCGGGATCCGGGGAGCTGTTTTTT.

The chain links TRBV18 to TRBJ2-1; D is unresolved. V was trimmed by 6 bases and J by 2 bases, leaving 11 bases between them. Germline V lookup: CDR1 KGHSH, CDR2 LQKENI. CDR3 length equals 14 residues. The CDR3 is CASSLSTAYNEQFF. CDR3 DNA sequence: TGTGCCAGCTCGCTTTCCACAGCCTACAATGAGCAGTTCTTC.

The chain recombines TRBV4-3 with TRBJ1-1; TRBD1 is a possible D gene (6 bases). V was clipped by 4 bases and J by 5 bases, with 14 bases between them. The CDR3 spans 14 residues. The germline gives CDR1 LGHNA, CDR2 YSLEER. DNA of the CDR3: TGCGCCAGCAGCCCCAGGGGAGTGGAAACTGAAGCTTTCTTT. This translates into CASSPRGVETEAFF.

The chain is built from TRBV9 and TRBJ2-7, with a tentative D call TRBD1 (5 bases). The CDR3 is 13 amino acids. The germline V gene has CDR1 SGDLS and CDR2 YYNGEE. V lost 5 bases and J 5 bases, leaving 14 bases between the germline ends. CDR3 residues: CASSIRGTHEQYF. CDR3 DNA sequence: TGTGCCAGCAGTATAAGGGGCACACACGAGCAGTACTTC.

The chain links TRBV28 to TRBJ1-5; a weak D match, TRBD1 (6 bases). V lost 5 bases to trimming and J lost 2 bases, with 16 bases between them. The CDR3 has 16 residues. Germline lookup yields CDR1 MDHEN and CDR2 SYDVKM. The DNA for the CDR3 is TGTGCCAGCAGTCGTTTGGGGGCGAATGGCAATCAGCCCCAGCATTTT. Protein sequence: CASSRLGANGNQPQHF.

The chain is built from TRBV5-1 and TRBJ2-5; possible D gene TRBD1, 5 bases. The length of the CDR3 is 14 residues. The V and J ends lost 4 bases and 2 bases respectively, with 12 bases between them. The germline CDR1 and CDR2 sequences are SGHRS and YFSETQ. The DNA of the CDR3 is TGCGCCAGCAGCCCCCAGGGTAAACAAGAGACCCAGTACTTC. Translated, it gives CASSPQGKQETQYF.

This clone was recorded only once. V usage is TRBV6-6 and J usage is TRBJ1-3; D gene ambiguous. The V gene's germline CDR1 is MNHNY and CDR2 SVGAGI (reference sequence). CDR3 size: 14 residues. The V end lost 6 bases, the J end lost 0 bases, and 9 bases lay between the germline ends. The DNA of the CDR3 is TGTGCCAGCAGCCTGGGCCGCTCTGGAAACACCATATATTTT. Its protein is CASSLGRSGNTIYF.

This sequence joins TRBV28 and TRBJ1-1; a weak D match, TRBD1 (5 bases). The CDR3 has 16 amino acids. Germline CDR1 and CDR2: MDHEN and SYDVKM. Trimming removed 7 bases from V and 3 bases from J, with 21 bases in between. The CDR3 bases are TGTGCCAGCAACCGGTGGGCAGGGTCGGTGTACACTGAAGCTTTCTTT. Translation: CASNRWAGSVYTEAFF. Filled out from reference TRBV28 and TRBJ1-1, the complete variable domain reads DVKVTQSSRYLVKRTGEKVFLECVQDMDHENMFWYRQDPGLGLRLIYFSYDVKMKEKGDIPEGYSVSREKKERFSLILESASTNQTSMYLCASNRWAGSVYTEAFFGQGTRLTVV.

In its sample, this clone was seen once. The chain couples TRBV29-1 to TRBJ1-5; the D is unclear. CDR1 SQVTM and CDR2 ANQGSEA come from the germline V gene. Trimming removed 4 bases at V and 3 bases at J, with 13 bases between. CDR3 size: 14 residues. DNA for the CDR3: TGCAGCGTTGCCCCGGACGCCAACAATCAGCCCCAGCATTTT. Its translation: CSVAPDANNQPQHF.

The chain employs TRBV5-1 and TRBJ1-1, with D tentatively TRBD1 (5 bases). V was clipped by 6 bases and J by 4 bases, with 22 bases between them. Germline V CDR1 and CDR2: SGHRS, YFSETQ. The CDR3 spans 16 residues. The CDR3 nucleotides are TGCGCCAGCATGATAGGCCTCAGGGTTGAGGGCACTGAAGCTTTCTTT. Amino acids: CASMIGLRVEGTEAFF.

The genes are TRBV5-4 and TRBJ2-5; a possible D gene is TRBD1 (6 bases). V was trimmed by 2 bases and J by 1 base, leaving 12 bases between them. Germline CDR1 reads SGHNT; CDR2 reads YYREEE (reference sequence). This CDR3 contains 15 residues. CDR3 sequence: CASSFAGAIQETQYF. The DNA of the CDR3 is TGTGCCAGCAGCTTCGCAGGGGCCATCCAAGAGACCCAGTACTTC.

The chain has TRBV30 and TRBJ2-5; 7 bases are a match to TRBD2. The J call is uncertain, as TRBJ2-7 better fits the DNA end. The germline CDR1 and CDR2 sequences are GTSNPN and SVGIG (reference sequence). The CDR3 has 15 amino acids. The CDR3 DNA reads TGTGCCTGGAGCCCGGGAGGATTGAGCTCCTACGAGCAGTACTTC. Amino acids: CAWSPGGLSSYEQYF.

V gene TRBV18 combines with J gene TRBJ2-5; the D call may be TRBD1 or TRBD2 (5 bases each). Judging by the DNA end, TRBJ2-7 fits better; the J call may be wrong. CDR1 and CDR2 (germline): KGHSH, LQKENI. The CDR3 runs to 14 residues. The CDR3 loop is CASSPNPGPGEQYF. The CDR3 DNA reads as TGTGCCAGCTCACCAAATCCGGGGCCGGGCGAGCAGTACTTC.

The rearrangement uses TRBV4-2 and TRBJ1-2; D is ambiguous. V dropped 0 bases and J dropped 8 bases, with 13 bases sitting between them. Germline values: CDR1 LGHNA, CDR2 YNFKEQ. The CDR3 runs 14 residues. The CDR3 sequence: CASSQDYAGWGYTF. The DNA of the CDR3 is TGTGCCAGCAGCCAAGATTATGCGGGCTGGGGCTACACCTTC.

The CDR3 nucleotides are TGTGCCAGCAGCCAAGAATGGATCAGGCAAGAGACCCAGTACTTC. Translated: CASSQEWIRQETQYF. J is TRBJ2-5 and V is TRBV4-2; D gene ambiguous. The CDR3 sequence is 15 residues long. V lost 0 bases and J lost 2, with 10 bases in between. CDR1 LGHNA and CDR2 YNFKEQ come from the germline V gene.

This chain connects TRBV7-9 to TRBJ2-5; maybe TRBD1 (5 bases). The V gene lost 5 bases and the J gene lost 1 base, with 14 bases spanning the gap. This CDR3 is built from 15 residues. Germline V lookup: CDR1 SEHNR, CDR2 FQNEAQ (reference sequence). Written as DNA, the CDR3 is TGTGCCAGCAGCCCCCTGGGCAGGGTCCAAGAGACCCAGTACTTC. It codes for CASSPLGRVQETQYF. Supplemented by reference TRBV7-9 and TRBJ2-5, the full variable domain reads DTGVSQNPRHKITKRGQNVTFRCDPISEHNRLYWYRQTLGQGPEFLTYFQNEAQLEKSRLLSDRFSAERPKGSFSTLEIQRTEQGDSAMYLCASSPLGRVQETQYFGPGTRLLVL.

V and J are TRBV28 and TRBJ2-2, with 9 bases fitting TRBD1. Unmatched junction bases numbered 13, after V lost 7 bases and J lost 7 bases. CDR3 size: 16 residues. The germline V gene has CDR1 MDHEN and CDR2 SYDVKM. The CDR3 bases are TGTGCCAGCACCCCGCCGGGACAGGGAAAAAACGGGGAGCTGTTTTTT. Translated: CASTPPGQGKNGELFF.

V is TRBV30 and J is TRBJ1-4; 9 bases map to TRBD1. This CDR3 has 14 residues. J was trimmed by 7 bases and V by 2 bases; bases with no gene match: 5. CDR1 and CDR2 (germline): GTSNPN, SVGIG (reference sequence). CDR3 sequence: CAWSKGTGSEKLFF. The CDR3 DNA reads TGTGCCTGGAGTAAAGGGACAGGGAGTGAAAAACTGTTTTTT.

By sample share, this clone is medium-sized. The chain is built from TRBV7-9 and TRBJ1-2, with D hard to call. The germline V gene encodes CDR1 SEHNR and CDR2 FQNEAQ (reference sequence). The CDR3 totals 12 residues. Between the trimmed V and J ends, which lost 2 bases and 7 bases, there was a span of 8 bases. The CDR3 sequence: CASSLRELGYTF. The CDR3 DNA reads TGTGCCAGCAGCTTAAGGGAGCTTGGCTACACCTTC. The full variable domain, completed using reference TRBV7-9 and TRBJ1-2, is DTGVSQNPRHKITKRGQNVTFRCDPISEHNRLYWYRQTLGQGPEFLTYFQNEAQLEKSRLLSDRFSAERPKGSFSTLEIQRTEQGDSAMYLCASSLRELGYTFGSGTRLTVV.

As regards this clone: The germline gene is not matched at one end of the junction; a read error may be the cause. CDR3 protein: CASSYPSGTVIF. Here the CDR3 DNA reads TGTGCCAGCAGTTACCCGAGTGGGACAGTCATCTTC. This chain uses TRBV6-5 with TRBJ2-7, with 7 positions matching TRBD1. The length of the CDR3 is 12 residues. The germline V gene encodes CDR1 MNHEY and CDR2 SVGAGI.

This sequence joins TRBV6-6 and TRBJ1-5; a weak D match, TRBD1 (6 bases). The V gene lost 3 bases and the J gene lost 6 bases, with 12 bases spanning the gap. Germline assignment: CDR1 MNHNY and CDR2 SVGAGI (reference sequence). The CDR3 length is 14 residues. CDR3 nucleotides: TGTGCCAGCAGTTATGGGGGGGGCACTCAGCCCCAGCATTTT. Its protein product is CASSYGGGTQPQHF.

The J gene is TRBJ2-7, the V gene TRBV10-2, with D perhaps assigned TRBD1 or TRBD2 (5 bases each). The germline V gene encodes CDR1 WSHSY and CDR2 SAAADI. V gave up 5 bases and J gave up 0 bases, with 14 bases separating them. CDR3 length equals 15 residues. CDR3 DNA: TGCGCCAGCAGTTCGGGACGCTCCAGCTCCTACGAGCAGTACTTC. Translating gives CASSSGRSSSYEQYF.

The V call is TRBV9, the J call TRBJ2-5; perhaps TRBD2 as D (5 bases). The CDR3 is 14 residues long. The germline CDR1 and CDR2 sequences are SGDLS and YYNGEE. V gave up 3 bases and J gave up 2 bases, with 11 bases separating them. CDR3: CASSEPGSQETQYF. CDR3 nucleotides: TGTGCCAGCAGCGAACCGGGGTCACAAGAGACCCAGTACTTC.

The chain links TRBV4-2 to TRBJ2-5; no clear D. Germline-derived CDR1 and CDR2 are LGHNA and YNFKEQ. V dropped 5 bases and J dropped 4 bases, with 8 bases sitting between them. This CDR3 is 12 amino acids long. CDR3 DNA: TGTGCCAGCAGCTTGACGGGAGAGACCCAGTACTTC. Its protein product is CASSLTGETQYF.

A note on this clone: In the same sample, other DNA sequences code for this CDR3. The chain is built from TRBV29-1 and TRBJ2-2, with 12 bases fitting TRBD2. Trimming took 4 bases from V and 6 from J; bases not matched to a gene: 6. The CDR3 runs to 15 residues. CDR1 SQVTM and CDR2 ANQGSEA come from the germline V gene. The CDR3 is CSVAGLAGGPGELFF. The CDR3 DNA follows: TGCAGCGTTGCGGGGCTAGCGGGAGGGCCCGGGGAGCTGTTTTTT.

The CDR3 nucleotides read TGTGCCAGCACCAGGGTCGGCAGCTCCTACAATGAGCAGTTCTTC. Protein sequence: CASTRVGSSYNEQFF. The chain combines TRBV6-1 with TRBJ2-1; perhaps TRBD1 as D (5 bases). The CDR3 runs to 15 residues. CDR1 and CDR2 (germline): MNHNS, SASEGT. Trimming left V 7 bases short and J 0 bases short, with 13 bases between.

CDR3 loop: CASSFKGVGELFF. Here the CDR3 DNA reads TGTGCCAGCAGCTTTAAGGGCGTCGGGGAGCTGTTTTTT. The chain is built from TRBV7-3 and TRBJ2-2; D is undetermined. The CDR3 is 13 amino acids. Germline V gene data show CDR1 as SGHTA and CDR2 as FQGTGA. With 3 bases removed from V and 7 bases from J, the gap between germline ends came to 9 bases.

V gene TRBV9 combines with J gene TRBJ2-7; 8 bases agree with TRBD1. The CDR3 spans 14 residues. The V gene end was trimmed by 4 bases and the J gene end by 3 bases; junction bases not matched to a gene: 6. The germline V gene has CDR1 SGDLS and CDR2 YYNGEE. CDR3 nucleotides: TGTGCCAGCAGCAAAGGACAGGGTCACTACGAGCAGTACTTC. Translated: CASSKGQGHYEQYF.

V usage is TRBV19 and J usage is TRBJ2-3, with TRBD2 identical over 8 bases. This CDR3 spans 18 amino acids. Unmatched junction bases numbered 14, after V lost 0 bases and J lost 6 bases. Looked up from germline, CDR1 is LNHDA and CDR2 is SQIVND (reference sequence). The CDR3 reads CASSIDAPGGLVPDTQYF. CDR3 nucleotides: TGTGCCAGTAGTATAGATGCCCCTGGGGGACTAGTTCCGGATACGCAGTATTTT. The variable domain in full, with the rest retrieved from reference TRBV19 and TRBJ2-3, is DGGITQSPKYLFRKEGQNVTLSCEQNLNHDAMYWYRQDPGQGLRLIYYSQIVNDFQKGDIAEGYSVSREKKESFPLTVTSAQKNPTAFYLCASSIDAPGGLVPDTQYFGPGTRLTVL.